Listed here is a single T cell receptor (beta chain). The antigen remains unidentified. These data are taken from a study of cytomegalovirus exposure and HLA in healthy donors. The study, taken as a whole, reports: There was a cluster of highly shared sequence variants that was likely a sequencing artifact. Later analysis showed most CMV-associated TCR beta chains appearing HLA-restricted.

The study ran its PCR with 60 Vbeta and 13 Jbeta primers. Method: immunoSEQ multiplex PCR; TCRdb's copy keeps in-frame clones and lacks some. Altogether 100,000 to 150,000 clones are present, roughly 80% being singletons, with the ten largest covering 7% to 9.5%. This sequence originates from a man in his thirties or forties in good health and CMV-seropositive. The sample consisted of PBMCs.

CDR3 protein: CATTVREPNTGELFF. The CDR3 nucleotides read TGCGCCACCACCGTCCGAGAGCCAAACACCGGGGAGCTGTTTTTT. V usage is TRBV5-1 and J usage is TRBJ2-2; D ambiguous. V gave up 9 bases and J gave up 2 bases, with 17 bases separating them. This CDR3 region has 15 residues. Germline V gene sequence: CDR1 SGHRS, CDR2 YFSETQ.